Sequencing of this T cell receptor beta chain was carried out in a study of T cells of healthy individuals. MiXCR, applied by TCRdb to the 5' RACE reads, yields one record per CDR3 protein. Here the sample spans 65,000 to 95,000 distinct CDR3 sequences, roughly 5.1% being singletons. Germline V lookup: CDR1 SQVTM, CDR2 ANQGSEA. Trimming pared 3 bases from V and 4 bases from J, leaving 13 bases between. The length of the CDR3 is 14 residues. This clonotype appeared a few times. The sequence derives from a female donor in good health. This chain links TRBV29-1 with TRBJ2-1; a possible D gene is TRBD2 (6 bases). The CDR3 sequence is CSVDGLATYNEQFF. The CDR3 DNA reads as TGCAGCGTTGACGGGCTAGCGACATACAATGAGCAGTTCTTC.